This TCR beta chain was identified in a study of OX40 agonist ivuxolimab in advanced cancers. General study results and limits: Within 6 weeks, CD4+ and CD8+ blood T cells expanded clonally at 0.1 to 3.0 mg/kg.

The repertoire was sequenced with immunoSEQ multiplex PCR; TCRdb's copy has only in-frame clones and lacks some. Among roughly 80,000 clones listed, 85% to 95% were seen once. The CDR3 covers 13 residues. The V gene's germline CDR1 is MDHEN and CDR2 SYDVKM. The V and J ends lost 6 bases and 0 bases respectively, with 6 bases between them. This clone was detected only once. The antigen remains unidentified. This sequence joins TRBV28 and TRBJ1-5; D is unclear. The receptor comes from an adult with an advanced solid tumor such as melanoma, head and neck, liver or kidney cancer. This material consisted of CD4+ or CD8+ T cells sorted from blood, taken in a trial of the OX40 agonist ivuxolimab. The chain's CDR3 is CASRPDSNQPQHF. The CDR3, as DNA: TGTGCCAGCAGACCTGATAGCAATCAGCCCCAGCATTTT.